The clone carrying this T cell receptor (beta chain) was counted between two and nine times. As yet, its antigen is unknown. Germline values: CDR1 SQVTM, CDR2 ANQGSEA. The CDR3 extends over 12 amino acids. J was trimmed by 8 bases and V by 7 bases; bases with no gene match: 8. This entry is derived from a study of T cell responses to AZD1222 COVID-19 vaccine. Study-level findings and limits: The repertoires were collected only after the peak T cell response.

Sequenced by immunoSEQ multiplex PCR; TCRdb stores in-frame clones only, minus some. The sample has approximately 190,000 clones, roughly 90% seen once; the top ten hold roughly 0.99%. This chain connects TRBV29-1 to TRBJ1-2; 9 positions agree with TRBD1. The input for sequencing was peripheral blood, taken on day 0 of AZD1222 vaccination. The sequence was collected from an adult in good health. CDR3 loop: CSGQTGGYGYTF. CDR3 sequence (DNA): TGCAGCGGACAAACAGGGGGCTACGGCTACACCTTC. Full variable domain (rest looked up from reference TRBV29-1 and TRBJ1-2): SAVISQKPSRDICQRGTSLTIQCQVDSQVTMMFWYRQQPGQSLTLIATANQGSEATYESGFVIDKFPISRPNLTFSTLTVSNMSPEDSSIYLCSGQTGGYGYTFGSGTRLTVV.